This TCR beta chain is from a study of vaccination and CD4 T cells after COVID-19. The wider study: Typically, post-vaccine samples were obtained a median roughly 75 days after dose two, within a range of 14 to 241. Controls had a CEFX pool, an HIV-1 Nef pool, or no peptide added.

Treatment indicated: approximately 11-day PBMC culture with coronavirus spike peptide pools or control peptides (ViraFEST assay). ViraFEST stimulated the growth of antigen-specific T cells using peptide pools and subsequently profiled their TCRs by sequencing. A word on this clonotype: Its target is not known.

The Oncomine TCR Beta short-read assay sequenced DNA from cultured CD4+ T cells. One entry per CDR3 protein, called by TCRdb with MiXCR from the PCR reads. The table includes fewer than 20,000 distinct CDR3 sequences, around half detected once. The sequenced sample was CD4+ T cells from blood, cultured in vitro, obtained before SARS-CoV-2 vaccination. The TCR sequence derives from a human donor who had recovered from COVID-19.

Here the CDR3 DNA reads TGCAGTGCTAGACCCAGGGGGCTTGGAACCGGGGAGCTGTTTTTT. Translating it yields CSARPRGLGTGELFF. The chain joins TRBV20-1 to TRBJ2-2; TRBD1 agrees at 8 bases. The CDR3 runs 15 residues. From germline, CDR1 is DFQATT and CDR2 SNEGSKA (reference sequence). V was pared by 2 bases and J by 5 bases, with 7 bases of the junction left unmatched.